The next 22 T cell receptor beta chains were all read from a single sample in a study of HIV-infected patients and healthy controls. cDNA was made from approximately 500 ng RNA using alpha and beta constant primers. Separate chain-specific third strand synthesis with multiplexing indices produced the alpha and beta libraries. TCRdb re-analysed the 5' RACE reads in MiXCR, keeping a single row per CDR3 protein. This table holds around 19,000 distinct CDR3 sequences, around 10% found once. No cell fractionation was done, so the repertoire covers all unsorted peripheral blood T cells. The specimen sequenced was blood. The receptors come from an adult in good health.

This clonotype was picked up many times. The rearrangement joins TRBV4-1 to TRBJ2-3, with D perhaps matching TRBD2 (5 bases). V was cut by 0 bases and J by 1 base, with 8 bases left in between. Germline values: CDR1 MGHRA, CDR2 YSYEKL. The CDR3 spans 15 residues. The CDR3 region is CASSQEQLGTDTQYF. CDR3 DNA: TGCGCCAGCAGCCAAGAACAACTAGGCACAGATACGCAGTATTTT.

This clonotype qualifies as medium-sized. This chain connects TRBV28 to TRBJ2-7; D remains ambiguous. CDR1 is MDHEN, CDR2 SYDVKM, per germline. The CDR3 sequence is 15 residues long. V was clipped by 2 bases and J by 6 bases, with 17 bases between them. This chain's CDR3 is CASSLDSGPRCEQYF. CDR3 coding DNA: TGTGCCAGCAGTTTAGACTCTGGCCCGAGGTGCGAGCAGTACTTC.

Worth noting for this clonotype: A read error may explain this, as a much larger clone is one base away. The J gene is TRBJ1-5, the V gene TRBV24-1; no clear D gene. Germline V gives CDR1 KGHDR, CDR2 SFDVKD. The length of the CDR3 is 13 residues. CDR3 in DNA: TGTGCCACCAGTGAGTCAAGGAATCAGCTCCAGCATTTT. Protein sequence: CATSESRNQLQHF.

This clonotype was seen more than once but under ten times. The chain carries TRBV2 and TRBJ1-1; 9 bases are shared with TRBD1. Germline V CDR1 and CDR2: SNHLY, FYNNEI. After removal of 7 bases from V and 1 base from J, the junction contained 4 bases not matched to a gene. The length of the CDR3 is 14 residues. The CDR3 sequence is CASIRTGANTEAFF. The CDR3 bases are TGTGCCAGCATTAGGACAGGGGCGAACACTGAAGCTTTCTTT.

The table lists this clonotype with many counts. V gene TRBV7-2 combines with J gene TRBJ1-2; 7 nucleotides align to TRBD1. Germline V gives CDR1 SGHTA, CDR2 FQGNSA. The CDR3 sequence is 13 residues long. V lost 6 bases, J lost 4 bases, and 5 bases stayed unmatched. CDR3 sequence: CASRTGVGYGYTF. The CDR3 bases are TGTGCCAGCAGAACAGGGGTGGGCTATGGCTACACCTTC.

This clonotype was recorded at least ten times. This chain links TRBV11-1 with TRBJ2-7; D is undetermined. V lost 2 bases, J lost 1 base, and 12 bases lay in between. Germline V gives CDR1 SGHAT, CDR2 FQDESV (reference sequence). The CDR3 has 15 residues. The CDR3: CASSLNLGGSYEQYF. CDR3 in DNA: TGTGCCAGCAGCTTAAATCTTGGCGGTTCCTACGAGCAGTACTTC.

This clonotype was seen many times. The chain joins TRBV5-1 to TRBJ2-3; D gene unclear. Trimming stripped 3 bases from V and 5 bases from J, with 16 bases between. This CDR3 comprises 15 residues. Germline CDR1 and CDR2: SGHRS and YFSETQ. The CDR3 DNA is TGCGCCAGCAGCTCCGGATCCACGCCACGAGATACGCAGTATTTT. Protein: CASSSGSTPRDTQYF.

This clonotype was seen many times. The chain recombines TRBV29-1 with TRBJ1-2, with D tentatively TRBD1 (5 bases). The CDR3 length is 13 residues. V lost 1 base to trimming and J lost 10 bases, with 16 bases between them. The germline CDR1 and CDR2 sequences are SQVTM and ANQGSEA. The CDR3 nucleotides read TGCAGCGTTGAAGTTGAGGGGTTCAATGACTACACCTTC. Translated, it gives CSVEVEGFNDYTF.

This clonotype was recorded at least ten times. The V call is TRBV12-3 or TRBV12-4, the J call TRBJ2-1; TRBD2 aligns across 12 bases. J lost 4 bases, V lost 6 bases, and 10 bases had no gene match. The CDR3 covers 17 residues. The CDR3 region is CASSPRLAGALYNEQFF. CDR3 DNA: TGTGCCAGCAGCCCACGACTAGCGGGGGCCTTGTACAATGAGCAGTTCTTC.

The V and J genes are TRBV7-6 and TRBJ2-2; TRBD1 matches at 9 bases. Trimming at V came to 5 bases and at J to 6 bases, leaving 7 bases not matched to a gene. Germline assignment: CDR1 SGHVS and CDR2 FNYEAQ. The CDR3 has 15 amino acids. The CDR3 DNA follows: TGTGCCAGCAGCCTCACAGGGGGCCGGGCCGGGGAGCTGTTTTTT. Translation gives CASSLTGGRAGELFF.

The rearrangement joins TRBV20-1 to TRBJ2-7; D is ambiguous. Between the trimmed V and J ends, which lost 3 bases and 4 bases, there was a span of 10 bases. CDR1 is DFQATT, CDR2 SNEGSKA, per germline (reference sequence). The CDR3 runs to 12 residues. This CDR3 is CSASQGQYEQYF. CDR3 bases: TGCAGTGCTAGTCAAGGGCAATACGAGCAGTACTTC.

In this sample, this clonotype turned up many times. The chain is built from TRBV29-1 and TRBJ2-1, with a tentative D call TRBD2 (5 bases). In germline, CDR1 is SQVTM, CDR2 ANQGSEA. This CDR3 has 10 residues. Trimming removed 5 bases at V and 14 bases at J, with 13 bases between. This CDR3 is CSVPGSREFF. CDR3 in DNA: TGCAGCGTTCCGGGCTCGAGGGAGTTCTTC.

This clonotype is categorized as medium-sized (0.01 to 0.1%). The chain combines TRBV6-2 or TRBV6-3 with TRBJ2-3; the match to TRBD2 covers 7 bases. The CDR3 consists of 15 residues. Per germline, CDR1 MNHEY and CDR2 SVGEGT. J lost 0 bases, V lost 2 bases, and 2 bases had no gene match. For the CDR3, the DNA is TGTGCCAGCAGTTACGACGGGAGGAGCACAGATACGCAGTATTTT. This encodes CASSYDGRSTDTQYF.

The rearrangement links TRBV2 to TRBJ1-5, with a weak D call TRBD1 (5 bases). CDR1 is SNHLY, CDR2 FYNNEI, per germline. V dropped 6 bases and J dropped 6 bases, with 21 bases sitting between them. The CDR3 is 16 amino acids. In DNA, the CDR3 is TGTGCCAGCAGAGGGACCCCGGCCCGAGGGCTTCAGCCCCAGCATTTT. It specifies CASRGTPARGLQPQHF.

This chain uses TRBV4-3 with TRBJ2-3; 8 positions agree with TRBD2. Germline V gene lookup returns CDR1 LGHNA and CDR2 YSLEER. The CDR3 has 18 amino acids. V lost 3 bases, J lost 4 bases, and 15 bases stayed unmatched. This CDR3 reads CASSQGGGHTGGADTQYF. The CDR3 nucleotides are TGCGCCAGCAGCCAGGGAGGAGGTCACACGGGAGGGGCAGATACGCAGTATTTT.

This clonotype was seen ten or more times. The genes are TRBV12-3 or TRBV12-4 and TRBJ2-3; 8 bases fit TRBD1. The V and J ends lost 6 bases and 2 bases, in that order; junction bases with no gene match: 7. The CDR3 length is 15 residues. CDR3 nucleotides: TGTGCCAGCAGCCTGACAGGGGCGGACACAGATACGCAGTATTTT. Its translation: CASSLTGADTDTQYF.

In its sample, this clonotype ranks as medium-sized (0.01 to 0.1%). This chain connects TRBV6-6 to TRBJ1-5; no definite D call. The CDR3 extends over 14 amino acids. Germline lookup yields CDR1 MNHNY and CDR2 SVGAGI (reference sequence). The V end lost 2 bases, the J end lost 0 bases, and 5 bases lay between the germline ends. CDR3 amino acids: CASSYTDSNQPQHF. The CDR3 DNA sequence: TGTGCCAGCAGTTACACCGATAGCAATCAGCCCCAGCATTTT.

Ten or more counts support this clonotype. This rearrangement joins TRBV5-6 to TRBJ1-2; 7 bases fit TRBD1. Germline loops: CDR1 SGHDT, CDR2 YYEEEE. The CDR3 extends over 15 amino acids. J was trimmed by 5 bases and V by 0 bases; bases with no gene match: 7. The DNA for the CDR3 is TGTGCCAGCAGCTTGGAAGGGCCAGGGGGATATGGCTACACCTTC. This sequence encodes CASSLEGPGGYGYTF. Using reference TRBV5-6 and TRBJ1-2 for the parts outside the CDR3, the full variable domain is DAGVTQSPTHLIKTRGQQVTLRCSPKSGHDTVSWYQQALGQGPQFIFQYYEEEERQRGNFPDRFSGHQFPNYSSELNVNALLLGDSALYLCASSLEGPGGYGYTFGSGTRLTVV.

This clonotype appeared a few times. This chain uses TRBV29-1 with TRBJ2-1; TRBD2 matches at 14 bases. The CDR3 loop spans 16 amino acids. CDR1 SQVTM and CDR2 ANQGSEA come from the germline V gene. V dropped 3 bases and J dropped 9; count of bases not matched to a gene: 10. CDR3 amino acids: CSVDNPGLAGVGEQFF. The CDR3 region has the DNA TGCAGCGTTGATAACCCGGGACTAGCGGGAGTAGGTGAGCAGTTCTTC.

Many counts were recorded for this clonotype. The rearrangement joins TRBV2 to TRBJ2-3; TRBD2 aligns across 9 bases. Germline V gene sequence: CDR1 SNHLY, CDR2 FYNNEI. The CDR3 is 15 residues long. V lost 7 bases to trimming and J lost 1 base; unmatched junction nucleotides: 6. CDR3 residues: CASKNLAGRTDTQYF. The CDR3 DNA reads TGTGCCAGCAAGAACCTAGCGGGACGCACAGATACGCAGTATTTT.

By sample share, this clonotype is medium-sized. This sequence joins TRBV29-1 and TRBJ2-6; D might be TRBD1 (5 bases). The V gene's germline CDR1 is SQVTM and CDR2 ANQGSEA. V lost 4 bases and J lost 2, with 6 bases in between. There are 13 residues in the CDR3. CDR3 amino acids: CSVAGTGANVLTF. The CDR3, as DNA: TGCAGCGTTGCAGGGACTGGGGCCAACGTCCTGACTTTC.

In DNA form, the CDR3 reads TGTGCCAGCAGGACTAGCGGGAGTCCAGATACGCAGTATTTT. Translating it yields CASRTSGSPDTQYF. V usage is TRBV12-3 or TRBV12-4 and J usage is TRBJ2-3; TRBD2 matches 12 bases. CDR3 length: 14 amino acids. The junction had 2 bases not matched to a gene; V was cut back by 6 bases and J by 4 bases.